This section outlines one T cell receptor (beta chain) sequence together with its context. The CDR3 runs 15 residues. J lost 5 bases, V lost 1 base, and 5 bases had no gene match. The V gene's germline CDR1 is PRHDT and CDR2 FYEKMQ (reference sequence). This sample was included in a study of technical replicates of blood from a handful of donors. Only in-frame clones appear in the TCRdb table, and some are missing; sequencing was by immunoSEQ multiplex PCR. The sample shows approximately 85,000 clones, 85% to 95% of them seen only once. The gene calls are TRBV13 and TRBJ2-7, with TRBD2 matching over 10 bases. The sequence derives from a human donor in good health. What was sequenced was T cells isolated from PBMCs. CDR3 region: CASSLAAGGSNEQYF. The CDR3, as DNA: TGTGCCAGCAGCTTAGCAGCGGGAGGGAGCAACGAGCAGTACTTC.